These 29 T cell receptor beta chains came from one sample sequenced in a study of tumor-infiltrating lymphocytes in primary liver carcinoma. For each extraction, RNA and DNA were obtained together from about 19-30 mg of unsorted bulk tissue. From 500 ng of total RNA, TCR beta-specific cDNA was reverse-transcribed using a constant-region primer. Three nested multiplex PCR rounds, a slightly modified ARM-PCR method, built the TCR beta libraries. It was with TRBV1-TRBV30 forward primers and a C-beta reverse primer that the first two PCR rounds were run, at approximately 9 cycles each. TCRdb independently ran MiXCR on the multiplex PCR reads; one entry per CDR3 protein. Counted here are about 120,000 distinct CDR3 sequences, around 70% occurring once; the ten biggest clones make up around 8.1%. The specimen sequenced was tumor-adjacent normal liver tissue. The receptors shown here come from a woman aged 55-75 years with primary liver carcinoma and hepatitis B virus infection.

Concerning this clonotype itself: At one end, the junction sequence differs from germline, possibly due to a read error. The genes are TRBV4-1 and TRBJ1-2, with no clear D. The V gene's germline CDR1 is MGHRA and CDR2 YSYEKL. CDR3 length: 16 amino acids. The CDR3 nucleotides read TGCACCAGCAGCCAAGATATTGACGAGTTGGGGTATGGCTACACCTTC. Protein product: CTSSQDIDELGYGYTF.

The CDR3 DNA sequence: TGTGCCAGCAGTCTGGGGACTAGCGGGACTACCTACGAGCAGTACTTC. Its protein product is CASSLGTSGTTYEQYF. The V gene is TRBV28, the J gene TRBJ2-7; 13 nucleotides agree with TRBD2. The CDR3 sequence is 16 residues long. J was trimmed by 2 bases and V by 5 bases; bases with no gene match: 6. Germline-derived CDR1 and CDR2 are MDHEN and SYDVKM.

Many counts were recorded for this clonotype. The chain links TRBV30 to TRBJ2-5; D unclear. The germline CDR1 and CDR2 sequences are GTSNPN and SVGIG (reference sequence). V was shortened by 0 bases and J by 4 bases, with 9 bases between the two germline ends. CDR3 length: 13 residues. CDR3 loop: CAWSVHVGETQYF. For the CDR3, the DNA is TGTGCCTGGAGTGTACACGTGGGAGAGACCCAGTACTTC.

Notes on this clonotype: The junction departs from germline at one end; a sequencing error may be responsible. J is TRBJ1-5 and V is TRBV12-3 or TRBV12-4; D is possibly TRBD1 (5 bases). The CDR3 has 13 residues. This CDR3 reads CASGPMGRQPQHF. DNA for the CDR3: TGTGCCAGCGGTCCCATGGGACGGCAGCCCCAACATTTT.

This clonotype was observed many times. The genes are TRBV14 and TRBJ2-1; possibly TRBD2 for D (6 bases). The CDR3 loop spans 12 amino acids. The germline V gene has CDR1 SGHDN and CDR2 FVKESK. Trimming removed 7 bases from V and 16 bases from J, with 20 bases in between. CDR3 amino acids: CASNRAGGGPFF. Written as DNA, the CDR3 is TGTGCCAGCAACAGAGCGGGCGGAGGCCCATTCTTC. Drawing the rest from reference TRBV14 and TRBJ2-1, the complete variable domain is EAGVTQFPSHSVIEKGQTVTLRCDPISGHDNLYWYRRVMGKEIKFLLHFVKESKQDESGMPNNRFLAERTGGTYSTLKVQPAELEDSGVYFCASNRAGGGPFFGPGTRLTVL.

Concerning this clonotype: A much larger clone differs by one base, so this may be a read error. The V and J genes are TRBV5-1 and TRBJ2-1; D call uncertain. CDR3 size: 16 residues. The V gene's germline CDR1 is SGHRS and CDR2 YFSETQ. The CDR3, as DNA: TGCACCAGCAGCTCGGAAGCACTTAGCTCCTACAATGAGCAGTTCTTC. Translating gives CTSSSEALSSYNEQFF.

About this clonotype itself: A much larger clone differs by one base, so this may be a read error. The chain employs TRBV7-9 and TRBJ1-1, with D possibly being TRBD1 (5 bases). V lost 8 bases to trimming and J lost 5 bases, with 15 bases between them. The CDR3 length is 13 residues. Germline CDR1 SEHNR, CDR2 FQNEAQ (reference sequence). The CDR3 loop reads CASGQTRATEAFF. The CDR3 DNA reads TGTGCCAGCGGCCAAACCAGGGCAACTGAAGCTTTCTTT.

This clonotype was observed a handful of times. The CDR3 DNA follows: TGTGCCAGCAGCCCTTTCAGGGGGCGCCAAGAGACCCAGTACTTC. Translating gives CASSPFRGRQETQYF. The gene calls are TRBV28 and TRBJ2-5; 8 positions match TRBD1. Losses at the gene ends were 6 bases for V and 1 base for J; bases not matched to a gene: 7. Germline-derived CDR1 and CDR2 are MDHEN and SYDVKM. The CDR3 is 15 residues long.

The chain links TRBV11-2 to TRBJ2-3; TRBD2 is a possible D gene (6 bases). Trimming removed 5 bases from V and 6 bases from J, with 21 bases in between. This CDR3 contains 16 residues. Germline V gene sequence: CDR1 SGHAT, CDR2 FQNNGV. CDR3 in DNA: TGTGCCAGCAGCGAGGGACTTGCGGGTATTGTTGATACGCAGTATTTT. It is translated as CASSEGLAGIVDTQYF.

To note about this clonotype: An end of the junction does not agree with germline; a read error may underlie this. The V and J genes are TRBV11-1 and TRBJ2-1; perhaps TRBD2 as D (5 bases). The germline V gene encodes CDR1 SGHAT and CDR2 FQDESV (reference sequence). CDR3 length equals 12 residues. CDR3 in DNA: TGTGCCAGCAGTTGGGTAGAGGGTGAGCAGTTTTTC. This sequence encodes CASSWVEGEQFF.

Comment on this clonotype: This CDR3 fails to terminate in the conserved phenylalanine or tryptophan, so it likely reflects a read error. The DNA is omitted, as the CDR3 cannot be located on it reliably, and the CDR3 follows TCRdb's listing. The rearrangement links TRBV28 to TRBJ2-3; the table's D call of TRBD2 was not tested on the DNA. Germline loops: CDR1 MDHEN, CDR2 SYDVKM. The CDR3 comprises 12 residues, both ends counted. The CDR3: CASSLSSGTAEV.

This clonotype has at least ten counts. The gene calls are TRBV28 and TRBJ2-4; D gene uncertain. The ends were cut back, 1 base at V and 9 bases at J, with 7 bases in the middle. CDR3 length: 12 amino acids. CDR1 and CDR2 (germline): MDHEN, SYDVKM. The chain's CDR3 is CASSLFPGIQYF. Written as DNA, the CDR3 is TGTGCCAGCAGTTTATTCCCCGGCATTCAGTACTTC.

This clonotype was observed many times. The V call is TRBV5-5, the J call TRBJ2-5, with D perhaps assigned TRBD1 or TRBD2 (5 bases each). The CDR3 is 16 amino acids. Per the germline V gene, CDR1 is SGHKS and CDR2 is YYEKEE (reference sequence). V was shortened by 4 bases and J by 0 bases, with 16 bases between the two germline ends. CDR3 bases: TGTGCCAGCAGCCCACCGGCAGGGAGCTACCAAGAGACCCAGTACTTC. Its translation is CASSPPAGSYQETQYF.

Concerning this clonotype itself: Without the conserved terminal phenylalanine or tryptophan, this CDR3 likely stems from a read error. This CDR3 reads CASSLGAGGYEQYL. The CDR3 DNA sequence: TGTGCCAGCAGTTTGGGGGCAGGGGGGTACGAGCAGTACCTC. The V and J genes are TRBV5-4 and TRBJ2-7; perhaps TRBD1 as D (7 bases). The CDR3 has 14 amino acids. Germline V gives CDR1 SGHNT, CDR2 YYREEE (reference sequence).

This clonotype was seen many times. The chain couples TRBV29-1 to TRBJ2-7; the D gene could be TRBD1 or TRBD2 (5 bases each). CDR1 is SQVTM and CDR2 is ANQGSEA in the germline V gene. This CDR3 contains 11 residues. V lost 6 bases to trimming and J lost 5 bases, with 11 bases between them. The CDR3 bases are TGCAGCGTGAGGGGTATGGACGAGCAGTACTTC. Translation gives CSVRGMDEQYF.

This chain links TRBV20-1 with TRBJ2-1; possible D gene TRBD2, 6 bases. V dropped 1 base and J dropped 12 bases, with 16 bases sitting between them. Germline V gene lookup returns CDR1 DFQATT and CDR2 SNEGSKA (reference sequence). This CDR3 contains 13 residues. The CDR3: CSARGTGGDGQFF. CDR3 sequence (DNA): TGCAGTGCTAGAGGGACTGGAGGGGATGGGCAGTTCTTC.

In the case of this clonotype: This CDR3 fails to terminate in the conserved phenylalanine or tryptophan, so it likely reflects a read error. The rearrangement joins TRBV11-2 to TRBJ1-4; D is possibly TRBD1 (6 bases). Germline V CDR1 and CDR2: SGHAT, FQNNGV. Between the trimmed V and J ends, which lost 5 bases and 7 bases, there was a span of 14 bases. This CDR3 is built from 14 residues. CDR3 DNA: TGTGCCAGCAGCCTGGACAGTGGGCCTGAAAAACTGTTTTCT. Amino acid sequence: CASSLDSGPEKLFS.

About this clonotype itself: The junction departs from germline at one end; a sequencing error may be responsible. The J gene is TRBJ2-3, the V gene TRBV29-1, with 8 bases lining up with TRBD1. The CDR3 has 14 amino acids. CDR1 SQVTM and CDR2 ANQGSEA come from the germline V gene. CDR3 sequence: CGANPRGRVDKQYF. The CDR3 nucleotides read TGCGGCGCCAACCCCAGGGGGCGCGTAGATAAGCAGTATTTT.

Comments on this clonotype: This may be a read error: a much more frequent sequence differs by one nucleotide. J is TRBJ1-5 and V is TRBV7-9; 12 nucleotides match TRBD1. In germline, CDR1 is SEHNR, CDR2 FQNEAQ (reference sequence). The CDR3 is made up of 15 amino acids. V shed 5 bases, J shed 6 bases, and the junction held 5 bases outside the gene matches. The DNA for the CDR3 is TGTGCCAGCAGCGGGACAGGGGGCCGGGGTCAGCCCCAGCATTTT. It encodes CASSGTGGRGQPQHF. Full variable domain (remainder filled in from reference TRBV7-9 and TRBJ1-5): DTGVSQNPRHKITKRGQNVTFRCDPISEHNRLYWYRQTLGQGPEFLTYFQNEAQLEKSRLLSDRFSAERPKGSFSTLEIQRTEQGDSAMYLCASSGTGGRGQPQHFGDGTRLSIL.

To note about this clonotype: A much larger clone is a single base away; this may be a read error. The chain uses TRBV5-1 and TRBJ2-3; 8 bases align to TRBD2. The V gene end was trimmed by 5 bases and the J gene end by 2 bases; junction bases not matched to a gene: 7. Germline CDR1 and CDR2: SGHRS and YFSETQ. This CDR3 spans 15 amino acids. The CDR3 sequence: CASSGYSGNTDTQYF. In DNA, the CDR3 is TGCGCCAGCAGTGGATATAGCGGGAACACAGATACGCAGTATTTT.

With regard to this clonotype: No conserved phenylalanine or tryptophan is present at the end of the CDR3, so a read error is the likely explanation. This chain uses TRBV11-2 with TRBJ2-2; D is ambiguous. Trimming took 5 bases from V and 4 from J, leaving 11 bases between them. CDR1 is SGHAT and CDR2 is FQNNGV in the germline V gene. This CDR3 is 14 amino acids long. As DNA, the CDR3 is TGTGCCAGCAGCACACGGAGCAGCACCGGGGAGCTGTTTTTA. Translated, it gives CASSTRSSTGELFL.

The chain links TRBV6-5 to TRBJ2-1; perhaps TRBD1 as D (6 bases). V was shortened by 2 bases and J by 9 bases, with 17 bases between the two germline ends. CDR3 length: 15 amino acids. Germline values: CDR1 MNHEY, CDR2 SVGAGI. CDR3 sequence (DNA): TGTGCCAGCAGTTACGGGGGACATGGGACCATTGAGCAGTTCTTC. This translates into CASSYGGHGTIEQFF.

CDR3 region: CASSLGIGTREQFF. The CDR3 coding sequence is TGTGCCAGCAGTTTAGGCATAGGAACGCGTGAGCAGTTCTTC. This chain links TRBV28 with TRBJ2-1, with unresolved D. The V end was cut by 2 bases, the J end by 9 bases, with 14 bases between. This CDR3 is built from 14 residues. Germline loops: CDR1 MDHEN, CDR2 SYDVKM.

This sequence joins TRBV7-9 and TRBJ1-1; D call uncertain. The CDR3 consists of 14 residues. The germline CDR1 and CDR2 sequences are SEHNR and FQNEAQ (reference sequence). V lost 4 bases and J lost 0, with 9 bases in between. CDR3: CASSSRQLNTEAFF. CDR3 nucleotide sequence: TGTGCCAGCAGCTCAAGGCAGCTGAACACTGAAGCTTTCTTT.

This clonotype was observed a few times. This may stem from a read error, because a much larger clone lies one nucleotide away. This rearrangement joins TRBV24-1 to TRBJ2-1; possibly TRBD2 for D (6 bases). This CDR3 has 13 amino acids. CDR1 is KGHDR, CDR2 SFDVKD, per germline. Here the CDR3 reads CVTSDRDSTGQFF. The DNA of the CDR3 is TGTGTCACCAGTGATCGGGACTCCACCGGGCAGTTCTTC.

This clonotype was seen more than once but under ten times. The chain is built from TRBV2 and TRBJ2-2, with D uncertain. V lost 4 bases to trimming and J lost 8 bases, with 17 bases between them. This CDR3 region has 15 residues. The germline gives CDR1 SNHLY, CDR2 FYNNEI. Here the CDR3 reads CASSAPLRGRGELFF. The CDR3 region has the DNA TGTGCCAGCAGTGCTCCTTTACGAGGCAGGGGGGAGCTGTTTTTT.

Remarks on this clonotype: This sequence may be a read error, since a much larger clone differs from it by one base. The rearrangement links TRBV28 to TRBJ2-3; possibly TRBD2 for D (5 bases). The CDR3 extends over 16 amino acids. Germline V gene sequence: CDR1 MDHEN, CDR2 SYDVKM. V lost 8 bases, J lost 2 bases, and 20 bases lay in between. DNA of the CDR3: TGTGCCAGCGGTCTAGTACTAGTATCGGACACAGATACGCAGTATTTT. Its translation is CASGLVLVSDTDTQYF.

The chain carries TRBV7-8 and TRBJ1-5, with TRBD1 as a possible D gene (5 bases). The CDR3 is made up of 16 amino acids. Germline loops: CDR1 SGHVS, CDR2 FQNEAQ. V was clipped by 3 bases and J by 15 bases, with 27 bases between them. This chain's CDR3 is CASSFVAGKSNQSRHF. The CDR3 DNA follows: TGTGCCAGCAGCTTCGTGGCAGGGAAGAGCAATCAGTCCCGGCATTTT.

Notes on this clonotype: Just one base apart from a much larger clone, this may be a read error. The chain combines TRBV28 with TRBJ2-7, with 7 bases identical to TRBD2. CDR3 length: 12 residues. Germline values: CDR1 MDHEN, CDR2 SYDVKM. This CDR3 is CAGSQLALEQYF. The CDR3 DNA reads TGTGCCGGCAGCCAACTAGCGCTCGAGCAGTACTTC.